This entry lists 22 T cell receptor beta chains sequenced from one sample in a study of cytomegalovirus exposure and HLA in healthy donors. Both 60 Vbeta primers and 13 Jbeta primers went into the PCR. Sequenced by immunoSEQ multiplex PCR; TCRdb stores in-frame clones only, minus some. Here the sample spans around 150,000 clones, approximately 71% being singletons. The source material was PBMCs. These receptors were obtained from a man younger than 30 in good health and CMV-seropositive.

This clone has a handful of counts. The chain recombines TRBV7-8 with TRBJ2-1; D perhaps matches TRBD2 (6 bases). The CDR3 is 14 residues long. Trimming cost V 3 bases and J 4 bases, with 10 bases left between them. The germline gives CDR1 SGHVS, CDR2 FQNEAQ. CDR3 nucleotide sequence: TGTGCCAGCAGCTTCGAGGGGACTTACAATGAGCAGTTCTTC. Translating gives CASSFEGTYNEQFF.

The chain joins TRBV2 to TRBJ1-5; D remains unclear. V was shortened by 6 bases and J by 6 bases, with 18 bases between the two germline ends. The CDR3 totals 15 residues. CDR1 SNHLY and CDR2 FYNNEI come from the germline V gene. The CDR3 spells CASSSWLGGSQPQHF. DNA for the CDR3: TGTGCCAGCAGCTCCTGGTTGGGAGGGAGTCAGCCCCAGCATTTT.

The V call is TRBV6-5, the J call TRBJ2-2; no clear D. The germline V and J ends were trimmed by 7 bases and 6 bases, with 12 bases remaining between them. The CDR3 is 13 amino acids. Germline values: CDR1 MNHEY, CDR2 SVGAGI. The CDR3 sequence: CASTEGVAGELFF. The CDR3 DNA is TGTGCCAGCACCGAAGGAGTGGCCGGGGAGCTGTTTTTT.

This clone has just one count. The rearrangement uses TRBV10-2 and TRBJ2-3, with TRBD2 identical over 16 bases. Trimming at V came to 7 bases and at J to 2 bases, leaving 6 bases not matched to a gene. Germline CDR1 is WSHSY and CDR2 is SAAADI. The CDR3 length is 17 residues. The CDR3 protein is CASKPGLAGGPTDTQYF. In nucleotides, the CDR3 is TGCGCCAGCAAACCGGGACTAGCGGGAGGGCCCACAGATACGCAGTATTTT.

The gene calls are TRBV18 and TRBJ1-1; 8 bases are a match to TRBD1. The J segment lost 4 bases and the V segment lost 4 bases, leaving 8 bases of the junction unmatched. Germline assignment: CDR1 KGHSH and CDR2 LQKENI. The CDR3 loop spans 15 amino acids. CDR3 DNA sequence: TGTGCCAGCTCACGATCAGGGGGCGATAGCACTGAAGCTTTCTTT. This gives the protein CASSRSGGDSTEAFF. Variable domain in full (rest from reference TRBV18 and TRBJ1-1): NAGVMQNPRHLVRRRGQEARLRCSPMKGHSHVYWYRQLPEEGLKFMVYLQKENIIDESGMPKERFSAEFPKEGPSILRIQQVVRGDSAAYFCASSRSGGDSTEAFFGQGTRLTVV.

This sequence joins TRBV28 and TRBJ2-7; 8 nucleotides line up with TRBD2. Trimming removed 2 bases from V and 1 base from J; junction bases left unmatched: 10. The germline gives CDR1 MDHEN, CDR2 SYDVKM. The CDR3 totals 17 residues. This CDR3 reads CASSLGILAGRSYEQYF. As DNA, the CDR3 is TGTGCCAGCAGTTTAGGGATTTTAGCGGGGAGGTCCTACGAGCAGTACTTC.

The gene calls are TRBV7-9 and TRBJ2-2; 7 nucleotides align to TRBD2. V shed 5 bases and J 6 bases; nucleotides not matched to a gene: 3. Germline loops: CDR1 SEHNR, CDR2 FQNEAQ (reference sequence). This CDR3 has 13 residues. The DNA of the CDR3 is TGTGCCAGCAGCAGACTAGCTGCCGGGGAGCTGTTTTTT. This sequence encodes CASSRLAAGELFF.

The chain is built from TRBV7-9 and TRBJ1-2, with TRBD1 as a possible D gene (5 bases). The length of the CDR3 is 14 residues. Germline CDR1 is SEHNR and CDR2 is FQNEAQ (reference sequence). The ends were cut back, 7 bases at V and 1 base at J, with 13 bases in the middle. CDR3 protein: CASTPQGLNYGYTF. CDR3 nucleotides: TGTGCCAGCACCCCCCAGGGACTTAACTATGGCTACACCTTC.

The chain couples TRBV28 to TRBJ2-2; TRBD1 agrees at 7 bases. The CDR3 runs to 15 residues. V trimming: 6 bases; J trimming: 4 bases; junction bases outside the gene matches: 8. Germline V gene lookup returns CDR1 MDHEN and CDR2 SYDVKM. CDR3 DNA sequence: TGTGCCAGCAGCCCCACAGGGGTAATCACCGGGGAGCTGTTTTTT. It translates to CASSPTGVITGELFF. The whole variable domain, remainder taken from reference TRBV28 and TRBJ2-2, is DVKVTQSSRYLVKRTGEKVFLECVQDMDHENMFWYRQDPGLGLRLIYFSYDVKMKEKGDIPEGYSVSREKKERFSLILESASTNQTSMYLCASSPTGVITGELFFGEGSRLTVL.

CDR3 sequence: CASSLDSSDTEAFF. CDR3 sequence (DNA): TGCGCCAGCAGCTTGGACAGTTCGGACACTGAAGCTTTCTTT. This chain uses TRBV5-1 with TRBJ1-1, with D hard to call. The germline V gene has CDR1 SGHRS and CDR2 YFSETQ. V shed 0 bases and J shed 3 bases, with 9 bases lying between them. This CDR3 region has 14 residues. Complete variable domain (other parts from reference TRBV5-1 and TRBJ1-1): KAGVTQTPRYLIKTRGQQVTLSCSPISGHRSVSWYQQTPGQGLQFLFEYFSETQRNKGNFPGRFSGRQFSNSRSEMNVSTLELGDSALYLCASSLDSSDTEAFFGQGTRLTVV.

The chain joins TRBV15 to TRBJ1-1; D remains ambiguous. V was pared by 1 base and J by 2 bases, with 11 bases between. This CDR3 has 15 residues. Looked up from germline, CDR1 is LNHNV and CDR2 is YYDKDF (reference sequence). CDR3 sequence: CATSRGMGVNTEAFF. CDR3 sequence (DNA): TGTGCCACCAGCAGAGGGATGGGAGTTAACACTGAAGCTTTCTTT.

V gene TRBV27 combines with J gene TRBJ2-1, with TRBD2 matching 7 bases. CDR3 length equals 13 residues. V was pared by 0 bases and J by 9 bases, with 2 bases of the junction left unmatched. Germline loops: CDR1 MNHEY, CDR2 SMNVEV (reference sequence). CDR3 DNA sequence: TGTGCCAGCAGTTTATCGGGGGGGGGTGAGCAGTTCTTC. Translating it yields CASSLSGGGEQFF.

The rearrangement uses TRBV27 and TRBJ2-1; TRBD2 matches 11 bases. The CDR3 contains 14 residues. The V and J ends lost 6 bases and 7 bases, in that order; junction bases with no gene match: 5. Germline CDR1 and CDR2: MNHEY and SMNVEV (reference sequence). CDR3 residues: CASRLAGVENEQFF. The DNA of the CDR3 is TGTGCCAGCAGACTAGCGGGAGTGGAGAATGAGCAGTTCTTC.

The genes are TRBV28 and TRBJ2-3; 9 bases match TRBD2. Trimming removed 6 bases from V and 5 bases from J; junction bases left unmatched: 9. This CDR3 region has 15 residues. CDR1 MDHEN and CDR2 SYDVKM come from the germline V gene. In DNA form, the CDR3 reads TGTGCCAGCAGAAAACCCATAGCGGGGGTAGATACGCAGTATTTT. Protein sequence: CASRKPIAGVDTQYF.

This chain joins TRBV27 and TRBJ1-5; no clear D. Per the germline V gene, CDR1 is MNHEY and CDR2 is SMNVEV (reference sequence). Trimming left V 3 bases short and J 3 bases short, with 6 bases between. There are 13 residues in the CDR3. DNA of the CDR3: TGTGCCAGCAGTTTCCAGGACAATCAGCCCCAGCATTTT. This encodes CASSFQDNQPQHF.

The sample holds a few counts of this clone. The rearrangement uses TRBV5-1 and TRBJ2-7; 7 nucleotides agree with TRBD2. With 0 bases clipped from V and 4 bases from J, the junction kept 10 bases outside the gene matches. The germline CDR1 and CDR2 sequences are SGHRS and YFSETQ. This CDR3 comprises 16 residues. CDR3 region: CASSLGETSLLYEQYF. The DNA of the CDR3 is TGCGCCAGCAGCTTGGGAGAGACTAGCCTGCTATACGAGCAGTACTTC.

This clone has a handful of counts. V is TRBV4-1 and J is TRBJ2-7; D is ambiguous. The CDR3 sequence is 13 residues long. Trimming cost V 5 bases and J 2 bases, with 10 bases left between them. The germline gives CDR1 MGHRA, CDR2 YSYEKL. CDR3 bases: TGCGCCAGCAGCTCCGAGGTCCCCTACGAGCAGTACTTC. Its translation is CASSSEVPYEQYF.

This clone was seen a single time. This rearrangement joins TRBV6-1 to TRBJ2-3; 7 bases match TRBD2. This CDR3 has 15 amino acids. CDR1 and CDR2 (germline): MNHNS, SASEGT. Trimming at V came to 3 bases and at J to 0 bases, leaving 3 bases not matched to a gene. The DNA for the CDR3 is TGTGCCAGCAGTGAGTCTAGCGGCAGCACAGATACGCAGTATTTT. As protein: CASSESSGSTDTQYF.

The chain couples TRBV27 to TRBJ2-1; TRBD2 agrees at 10 bases. The CDR3 loop spans 15 amino acids. V trimming: 5 bases; J trimming: 6 bases; junction bases outside the gene matches: 7. Germline V lookup: CDR1 MNHEY, CDR2 SMNVEV (reference sequence). The CDR3 here is CASSPLAGRANEQFF. In DNA, the CDR3 is TGTGCCAGCAGTCCACTAGCGGGAAGGGCCAATGAGCAGTTCTTC.

The gene calls are TRBV19 and TRBJ2-1; 11 bases map to TRBD1. The CDR3 is 16 amino acids. Germline values: CDR1 LNHDA, CDR2 SQIVND (reference sequence). Trimming removed 5 bases from V and 4 bases from J; junction bases left unmatched: 7. This CDR3 reads CASSPRDRGGYNEQFF. Here the CDR3 DNA reads TGTGCCAGTAGTCCACGGGACAGGGGGGGATACAATGAGCAGTTCTTC.

The chain has TRBV7-8 and TRBJ2-5; possibly TRBD2 for D (6 bases). Trimming shortened V by 6 bases and J by 5 bases, and 7 bases separated the two germline ends. Germline CDR1 and CDR2: SGHVS and FQNEAQ. The CDR3 has 11 residues. CDR3 in amino acids: CASRAGETQYF. The CDR3 bases are TGTGCCAGCAGGGCGGGGGAGACCCAGTACTTC.

V and J are TRBV29-1 and TRBJ1-2; 8 bases are shared with TRBD1. The CDR3 consists of 11 residues. Unmatched junction bases numbered 4, after V lost 6 bases and J lost 7 bases. Germline CDR1 and CDR2: SQVTM and ANQGSEA. CDR3: CSVDDRGGYTF. The CDR3 DNA reads TGCAGCGTAGACGACAGGGGTGGCTACACCTTC.